A single sample is the source of the 5 T cell receptor beta chains below, sequenced in a study of cytomegalovirus exposure and HLA in healthy donors. Primers: 60 Vbeta forward and 13 Jbeta reverse. Measured with immunoSEQ multiplex PCR; TCRdb has only the in-frame clones, and not every one. The sample has under 35,000 clones. Material for sequencing was PBMCs. The source is a man in his thirties or forties in good health and CMV-seronegative.

About this clone itself: Because the CDR3 is missing its conserved closing phenylalanine or tryptophan, this is likely a read error. V is TRBV18 and J is TRBJ1-5; 10 nucleotides match TRBD1. Trimming at V came to 3 bases and at J to 5 bases, leaving 4 bases not matched to a gene. The CDR3 is 15 residues long. Germline V CDR1 and CDR2: KGHSH, LQKENI. Here the CDR3 reads CASSPTGTGDQPQHL. CDR3 nucleotides: TGTGCCAGCTCACCCACCGGGACAGGGGATCAGCCCCAGCATCTT.

The V gene is TRBV6-5, the J gene TRBJ2-2, with 9 positions matching TRBD1. There are 16 residues in the CDR3. With 4 bases clipped from V and 6 bases from J, the junction kept 9 bases outside the gene matches. Germline CDR1 is MNHEY and CDR2 is SVGAGI. The CDR3 is CASSFPSQGAPGELFF. CDR3 in DNA: TGTGCCAGCAGTTTTCCTTCACAGGGGGCCCCCGGGGAGCTGTTTTTT.

The chain recombines TRBV5-1 with TRBJ2-1; 8 nucleotides line up with TRBD2. Germline loops: CDR1 SGHRS, CDR2 YFSETQ. After removal of 5 bases from V and 6 bases from J, the junction contained 4 bases not matched to a gene. This CDR3 has 13 residues. CDR3 sequence: CASSYRGGNEQFF. The CDR3, as DNA: TGCGCCAGCAGTTATCGGGGGGGCAATGAGCAGTTCTTC.

V usage is TRBV5-5 and J usage is TRBJ1-2; 7 bases map to TRBD1. Germline CDR1 SGHKS, CDR2 YYEKEE (reference sequence). V trimming: 3 bases; J trimming: 4 bases; junction bases outside the gene matches: 3. The CDR3 extends over 13 amino acids. The CDR3 DNA sequence: TGTGCCAGCAGCTGGACAGGTAGCTATGGCTACACCTTC. Translating it yields CASSWTGSYGYTF. Full variable domain (rest looked up from reference TRBV5-5 and TRBJ1-2): DAGVTQSPTHLIKTRGQQVTLRCSPISGHKSVSWYQQVLGQGPQFIFQYYEKEERGRGNFPDRFSARQFPNYSSELNVNALLLGDSALYLCASSWTGSYGYTFGSGTRLTVV.

The V gene is TRBV4-3, the J gene TRBJ1-4; D may be TRBD1 (5 bases). Trimming pared 0 bases from V and 7 bases from J, leaving 15 bases between. CDR1 LGHNA and CDR2 YSLEER come from the germline V gene. This CDR3 is built from 16 residues. CDR3 bases: TGCGCCAGCAGCCAAGATCGGGGGATGGGAAGTGAAAAACTGTTTTTT. It encodes CASSQDRGMGSEKLFF.